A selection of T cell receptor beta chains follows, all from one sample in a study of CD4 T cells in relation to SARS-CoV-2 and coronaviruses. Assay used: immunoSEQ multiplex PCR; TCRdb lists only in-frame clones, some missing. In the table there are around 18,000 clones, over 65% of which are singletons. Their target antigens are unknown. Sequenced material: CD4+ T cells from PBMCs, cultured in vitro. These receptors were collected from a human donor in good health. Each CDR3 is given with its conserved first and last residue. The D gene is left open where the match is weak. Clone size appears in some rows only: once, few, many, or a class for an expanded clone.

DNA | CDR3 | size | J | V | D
TGTGCCAGTAGTACTGGCGGGAGTAGAGGTTCGGATGAGCAGTTCTTC | CASSTGGSRGSDEQFF | - | TRBJ2-1 | TRBV19 | TRBD2
TGCGCCAGCAGCGCTCATAATGAGCAGTTCTTC | CASSAHNEQFF | - | TRBJ2-1 | TRBV10-2 | -
TGCACCAGCAGCCAAGGACAGGTACAAAACACTGAAGCTTTCTTT | CTSSQGQVQNTEAFF | - | TRBJ1-1 | TRBV1 | -
TGTGCCAGCAGTTGGACCACCGAGGATGAGCAGTTCTTC | CASSWTTEDEQFF | - | TRBJ2-1 | TRBV6-5 | -
TGTGCCAGCTCACCACAGGCCGGGACAGGGGGCGAGAAGGACACTGAAGCTTTCTTT | CASSPQAGTGGEKDTEAFF | - | TRBJ1-1 | TRBV18 | TRBD1
TGTGCCAGCAGATCATTCCGGACGGGGAGCACTGAAGCTTTCTTT | CASRSFRTGSTEAFF | - | TRBJ1-1 | TRBV2 | -
TGCGCCAGCAGCCAAGATACCAGGCCCGTCTACGAGCAGTACTTC | CASSQDTRPVYEQYF | - | TRBJ2-7 | TRBV4-1 | -
TGTGCCAGCAGCTTACCAGGACCCTACGAGCAGTACTTC | CASSLPGPYEQYF | few | TRBJ2-7 | TRBV7-9 | -
TGTGCCAGCAGCTTGGGGCGACGATCCTACGAGCAGTACTTC | CASSLGRRSYEQYF | - | TRBJ2-7 | TRBV5-5 | -
TGTGCCAGCATCAACAGGGGCTATGGCTACACCTTC | CASINRGYGYTF | - | TRBJ1-2 | TRBV28 | TRBD1
TGTGCCAGTAGAACCGGGACAGCCTATGGCTACACCTTC | CASRTGTAYGYTF | - | TRBJ1-2 | TRBV5-4 | TRBD1
TGTGCCTGGAGTAGGTCCAATTCACCCCTCCACTTT | CAWSRSNSPLHF | - | TRBJ1-6 | TRBV30 | -
TGTGCCAGCAGTTTTCTGGGAACAACTAATGAAAAACTGTTTTTT | CASSFLGTTNEKLFF | few | TRBJ1-4 | TRBV27 | -
TGTGCCAGCAGCTTTCAGGGGCTCAATCAGCCCCAGCATTTT | CASSFQGLNQPQHF | - | TRBJ1-5 | TRBV11-2 | -
TGTGCCAGCAGCCCGCACGGGGGCTCTGGGGCCAACGTCCTGACTTTC | CASSPHGGSGANVLTF | - | TRBJ2-6 | TRBV7-3 | -
TGCGCCAGCAGCCAAGGATGGGGGGAACAAGAGACCCAGTACTTC | CASSQGWGEQETQYF | - | TRBJ2-5 | TRBV4-1 | -
TGTGCCAGCAGTGAAGCTCCAGAAACCGGGGAGCTGTTTTTT | CASSEAPETGELFF | - | TRBJ2-2 | TRBV6-1 | -
TGTGCCAGCAGTTTGGGACTAGCGGTCTACGAGCAGTACTTC | CASSLGLAVYEQYF | - | TRBJ2-7 | TRBV6-2/TRBV6-3 | TRBD2
TGTGCCAGCAGCGCTTGGGAATCCTATGGCTACACCTTC | CASSAWESYGYTF | few | TRBJ1-2 | TRBV7-2 | -
TGTGCCAGCAGTTACTCGGAGGCGGCTATGCAGTTCTTC | CASSYSEAAMQFF | - | TRBJ2-1 | TRBV6-5 | -
TGTGCCAGCAGCACCCGTAGCGCGGGACTCTCGGGGGAGCAGTACTTC | CASSTRSAGLSGEQYF | - | TRBJ2-7 | TRBV13 | -
TGTGCCACCAGCAGAGCCAGTAACACCGGGGAGCTGTTTTTT | CATSRASNTGELFF | - | TRBJ2-2 | TRBV15 | -
TGTGCCAGCACCCCGCGTCGCGACAGGGGTGGGTATGAGCAGTTCTTC | CASTPRRDRGGYEQFF | - | TRBJ2-1 | TRBV27 | TRBD1
TGCAGTGCGAGAGGGGAGACCCAGTACTTC | CSARGETQYF | - | TRBJ2-5 | TRBV20-1 | -
TGTGCCAGCACTCTTGCGGCCCCGGGCGCTGAAGCTTTCTTT | CASTLAAPGAEAFF | - | TRBJ1-1 | TRBV6-5 | -
TGTGCCTGGAGGAAAGCGGGAGGGACAAATGAGCAGTTCTTC | CAWRKAGGTNEQFF | - | TRBJ2-1 | TRBV30 | TRBD2
TGTGCCAGCCGGGGGGGGGCAGCTAGTAACACTGAAGCTTTCTTT | CASRGGAASNTEAFF | - | TRBJ1-1 | TRBV11-2 | -
TGTGCCAGCAGCCTCTACAGGGGCGAAAATCAGCCCCAGCATTTT | CASSLYRGENQPQHF | few | TRBJ1-5 | TRBV7-6 | TRBD1
- | CTSSQPKVGQGARNTEAFF | - | TRBJ1-1 | TRBV1 | -
TGTGCCAGCAGTTTATTGGGTGAGACCCAGTACTTC | CASSLLGETQYF | - | TRBJ2-5 | TRBV27 | -
TGTGCCAGCAGTTCCACCCCCGGACTAGCAAACAATGAGCAGTTCTTC | CASSSTPGLANNEQFF | - | TRBJ2-1 | TRBV6-6 | TRBD2